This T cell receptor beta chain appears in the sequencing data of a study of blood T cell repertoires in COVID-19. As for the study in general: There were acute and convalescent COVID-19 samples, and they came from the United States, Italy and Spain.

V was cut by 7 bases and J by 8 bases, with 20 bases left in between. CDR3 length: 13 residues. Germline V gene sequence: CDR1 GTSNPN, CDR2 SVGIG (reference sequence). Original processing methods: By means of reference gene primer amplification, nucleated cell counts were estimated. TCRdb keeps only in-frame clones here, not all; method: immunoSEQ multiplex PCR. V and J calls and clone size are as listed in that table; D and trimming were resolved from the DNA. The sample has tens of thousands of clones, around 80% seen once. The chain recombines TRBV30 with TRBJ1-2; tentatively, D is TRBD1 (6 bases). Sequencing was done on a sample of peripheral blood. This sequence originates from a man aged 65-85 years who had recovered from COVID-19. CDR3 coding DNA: TGTGCCTCCCCCCCCGCAGGGGCAGGGGGCTACACCTTC. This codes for CASPPAGAGGYTF.